This TCR beta chain was captured in a study of identical twins. TCRdb re-derived calls from the 5' RACE reads in MiXCR, one entry per CDR3 protein. The table has about 450,000 distinct CDR3 sequences, around a sixth seen once. V was pared by 4 bases and J by 7 bases, with 12 bases between. CDR3 length: 12 amino acids. Germline CDR1 SGHRS, CDR2 YFSETQ. The chain employs TRBV5-1 and TRBJ2-7; the D gene is possibly TRBD2 (5 bases). The TCR comes from a man between 45 and 60 years old in good health. The specimen sequenced was naive T cells sorted from blood. CDR3 coding DNA: TGCGCCAGCAGCCCCTCTTGGGAGGAGCAGTACTTC. This gives the protein CASSPSWEEQYF.